This T cell receptor beta chain was recovered during a study of cytomegalovirus exposure and HLA in healthy donors. Study-wide results and caveats: According to the study, 160 or so TCR beta chains were cytomegalovirus-associated. One later analysis, an examination of the approximately 120 validation repertoires, found that first-cohort TCR clusters tended to co-occur in them.

For this clone: Its specificity is not known.

The CDR3 is 15 amino acids. Germline V gene sequence: CDR1 SGHDN, CDR2 FVKESK. V was clipped by 3 bases and J by 3 bases; unmatched bases: 5. The protocol was immunoSEQ multiplex PCR, while the TCRdb copy is restricted to in-frame clones and leaves out a portion. The data show 150,000 to 200,000 clones, with 80% to 85% seen just once and 2.8% held by the top ten. The J gene is TRBJ1-2, the V gene TRBV14; 9 bases match TRBD1. The source material was PBMCs. The origin of this receptor is a woman under 30 in good health and CMV-seropositive. The DNA for the CDR3 is TGTGCCAGCAGCCAGCCGGGACAGGGAGACTATGGCTACACCTTC. Protein: CASSQPGQGDYGYTF.